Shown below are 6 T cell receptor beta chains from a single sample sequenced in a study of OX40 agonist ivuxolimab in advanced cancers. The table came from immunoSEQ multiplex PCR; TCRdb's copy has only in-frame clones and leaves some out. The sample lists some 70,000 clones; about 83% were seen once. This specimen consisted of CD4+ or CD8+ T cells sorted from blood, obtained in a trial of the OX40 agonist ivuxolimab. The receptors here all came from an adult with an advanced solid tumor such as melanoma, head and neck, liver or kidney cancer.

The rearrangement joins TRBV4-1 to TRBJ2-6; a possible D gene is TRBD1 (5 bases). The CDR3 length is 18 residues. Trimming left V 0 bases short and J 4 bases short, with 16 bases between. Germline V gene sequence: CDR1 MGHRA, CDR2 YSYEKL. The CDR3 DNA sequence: TGCGCCAGCAGCCAAGATCTGGGTGGGGCCCTAGGGGCCAACGTCCTGACTTTC. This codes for CASSQDLGGALGANVLTF.

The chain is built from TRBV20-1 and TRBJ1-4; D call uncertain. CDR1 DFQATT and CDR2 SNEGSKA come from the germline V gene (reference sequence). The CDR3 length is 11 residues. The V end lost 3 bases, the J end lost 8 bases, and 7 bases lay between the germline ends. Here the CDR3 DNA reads TGCAGTGCTAGGTTAGGGGAAAAACTGTTTTTT. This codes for CSARLGEKLFF.

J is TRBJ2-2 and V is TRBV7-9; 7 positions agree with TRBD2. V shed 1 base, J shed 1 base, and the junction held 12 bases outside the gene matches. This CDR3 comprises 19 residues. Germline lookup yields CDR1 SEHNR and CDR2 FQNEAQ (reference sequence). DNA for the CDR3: TGTGCCAGCAGCTTAGAACCCCCGGGGCGGGGGAGGAACACCGGGGAGCTGTTTTTT. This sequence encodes CASSLEPPGRGRNTGELFF.

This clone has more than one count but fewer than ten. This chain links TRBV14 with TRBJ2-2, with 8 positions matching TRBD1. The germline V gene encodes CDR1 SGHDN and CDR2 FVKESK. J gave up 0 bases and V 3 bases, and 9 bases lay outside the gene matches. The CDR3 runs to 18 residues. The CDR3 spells CASSHIQGTGTNTGELFF. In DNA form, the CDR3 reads TGTGCCAGCAGCCACATACAAGGGACAGGCACGAACACCGGGGAGCTGTTTTTT.

The CDR3 nucleotides read TGCGCCAGCAGCTTTGTGGACGGAAACATTCAGTACTTC. Translated: CASSFVDGNIQYF. The rearrangement uses TRBV5-1 and TRBJ2-4; D gene uncertain. CDR3 length: 13 residues. V lost 2 bases and J lost 6, with 9 bases in between. The germline V gene has CDR1 SGHRS and CDR2 YFSETQ.

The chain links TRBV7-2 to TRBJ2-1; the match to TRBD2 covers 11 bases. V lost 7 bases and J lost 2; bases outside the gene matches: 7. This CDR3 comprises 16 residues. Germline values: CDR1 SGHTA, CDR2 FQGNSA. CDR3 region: CASTEVAGGTYNEQFF. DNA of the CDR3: TGTGCCAGCACCGAAGTAGCGGGGGGGACCTACAATGAGCAGTTCTTC.